This T cell receptor beta chain was captured by sequencing in a study of patients and donors after allogeneic stem cell transplantation. MiXCR, run by TCRdb on the RT-PCR reads, gives a single entry per CDR3 protein. The profile shows about a million distinct CDR3 sequences, more than 15% of them singletons. Germline V gives CDR1 SGHTA, CDR2 FQGNSA. The germline V and J ends were trimmed by 9 bases and 0 bases, with 17 bases remaining between them. The CDR3 length is 15 residues. What was sequenced was blood, either unsorted or a sorted T cell fraction (not recorded which). The clonotype originates from a human donor who was either an allogeneic HSCT recipient or a stem cell or donor lymphocyte infusion donor (not recorded which). It is not recorded whose cells these are; they may come from a transplant donor. The V gene is TRBV7-2, the J gene TRBJ1-1; tentative D call: TRBD1 (6 bases). CDR3 loop: CASTAGGRVNTEAFF. In DNA, the CDR3 is TGTGCCAGTACGGCCGGGGGGCGGGTGAACACTGAAGCTTTCTTT.